This T cell receptor (beta chain) is drawn from a study of breast tumors, draining lymph nodes, adjacent tissues. This CDR3 has 13 residues. J gave up 3 bases and V 2 bases, and 1 base lay outside the gene matches. CDR1 and CDR2 from the germline V gene are KGHSH and LQKENI. This clonotype was counted at least ten times. What it binds is not known. Axillary draining lymph nodes of breast cancer patients supplied the node samples. TCRdb itself ran the multiplex PCR reads through MiXCR, one entry per CDR3 protein. The sample shows tens of thousands of distinct CDR3 sequences, over 25% of them seen only once. Regarding the study as a whole: Luminal-like breast cancer showed significantly higher tumor–nontumor repertoire similarity than basal-like. Tumor TCR diversity was below lymph nodes but above nontumor tissue. Most tumor T cells seemingly derive from lymph node, then expand in tumor. Tumor T cell lymph node origin was a supported hypothesis, not proven.

This rearrangement joins TRBV18 to TRBJ2-7, with 7 bases lining up with TRBD1. The source material was axillary lymph node tissue. The clonotype originates from a female donor with breast cancer. Some clones in this sample may be carry-over from other donors' samples. The CDR3 region is CASSPGTDYEQYF. CDR3 bases: TGTGCCAGCTCACCAGGGACAGACTACGAGCAGTACTTC. Supplemented by reference TRBV18 and TRBJ2-7, the full variable domain reads NAGVMQNPRHLVRRRGQEARLRCSPMKGHSHVYWYRQLPEEGLKFMVYLQKENIIDESGMPKERFSAEFPKEGPSILRIQQVVRGDSAAYFCASSPGTDYEQYFGPGTRLTVT.